These 25 T cell receptor beta chains came from one sample sequenced in a study of control samples from healthy donors and cancer patients. Here immunoSEQ multiplex PCR was the method, and the copy in TCRdb shows in-frame clones only, minus some. The table lists about 220,000 clones, roughly 94% of them singletons. The sequenced sample was blood. These receptor sequences come from a man aged 50 to 59 in good health.

V and J are TRBV18 and TRBJ1-5; 7 bases agree with TRBD1. The germline V gene has CDR1 KGHSH and CDR2 LQKENI. Unmatched junction bases numbered 4, after V lost 1 base and J lost 4 bases. This CDR3 has 15 amino acids. Written as DNA, the CDR3 is TGTGCCAGCTCACCACAGGGACAGTATAATCAGCCCCAGCATTTT. Its translation: CASSPQGQYNQPQHF.

The gene calls are TRBV3-1 (or the pseudogene TRBV3-2) and TRBJ1-3, with a weak D call TRBD1 (6 bases). This CDR3 is built from 14 residues. Germline V gene lookup returns CDR1 LGHDT and CDR2 YNNKEL (reference sequence). Trimming took off 4 bases at V and 2 bases at J, with 9 bases between the two ends. The CDR3, as DNA: TGTGCCAGCAGCCGTACAGGGACTGGAAACACCATATATTTT. Protein product: CASSRTGTGNTIYF.

Only one count was recorded for this clone. The chain carries TRBV10-2 and TRBJ2-1, with D perhaps being TRBD1 or TRBD2 (5 bases each). CDR3 length: 14 amino acids. V dropped 6 bases and J dropped 10 bases, with 19 bases sitting between them. CDR1 is WSHSY and CDR2 is SAAADI in the germline V gene. The CDR3 loop reads CASRASGARGEQFF. The CDR3, as DNA: TGCGCCAGCAGAGCGTCCGGGGCCCGTGGCGAGCAGTTCTTC.

This chain joins TRBV19 and TRBJ1-4, with D perhaps TRBD1 (5 bases). This CDR3 is built from 13 residues. Deletions cut 9 bases from V and 6 bases from J, with 14 bases between. Germline values: CDR1 LNHDA, CDR2 SQIVND (reference sequence). The CDR3 reads CASRSGADEKLFF. The CDR3 region has the DNA TGTGCCAGCCGGAGTGGGGCTGATGAAAAACTGTTTTTT.

This chain joins TRBV10-1 and TRBJ1-1; D not certain. Germline CDR1 reads WNHNN; CDR2 reads SYGVQD (reference sequence). Trimming removed 6 bases at V and 2 bases at J, with 10 bases between. The CDR3 extends over 13 amino acids. CDR3 protein: CASRTSLNTEAFF. CDR3 nucleotides: TGCGCCAGCAGGACTTCACTAAACACTGAAGCTTTCTTT.

The J gene is TRBJ1-5, the V gene TRBV6-5; D gene unclear. Germline loops: CDR1 MNHEY, CDR2 SVGAGI. The germline V and J ends were trimmed by 8 bases and 2 bases, with 7 bases remaining between them. The CDR3 length is 12 residues. The CDR3 coding sequence is TGTGCCAGCGTTGGCGGCAATCAGCCCCAGCATTTT. It is translated as CASVGGNQPQHF.

V usage is TRBV14 and J usage is TRBJ1-2; D uncertain. Germline assignment: CDR1 SGHDN and CDR2 FVKESK. CDR3 length: 15 amino acids. V was cut by 5 bases and J by 4 bases, with 17 bases left in between. CDR3 sequence reads: CASSSTAAGGYGYTF. The CDR3 coding sequence is TGTGCCAGCAGCTCAACGGCGGCTGGTGGCTATGGCTACACCTTC.

The chain recombines TRBV5-1 with TRBJ2-1; no clear D gene. CDR1 and CDR2 (germline): SGHRS, YFSETQ. The CDR3 has 14 amino acids. V dropped 0 bases and J dropped 8 bases, with 12 bases sitting between them. CDR3 sequence reads: CASSLGVMSDEQFF. CDR3 nucleotide sequence: TGCGCCAGCAGCTTGGGGGTAATGAGCGATGAGCAGTTCTTC. Filled out from reference TRBV5-1 and TRBJ2-1, the complete variable domain reads KAGVTQTPRYLIKTRGQQVTLSCSPISGHRSVSWYQQTPGQGLQFLFEYFSETQRNKGNFPGRFSGRQFSNSRSEMNVSTLELGDSALYLCASSLGVMSDEQFFGPGTRLTVL.

This clone was seen once. The rearrangement links TRBV6-2 or TRBV6-3 to TRBJ1-6; D is uncertain. The CDR3 runs 15 residues. Germline CDR1 and CDR2: MNHEY and SVGEGT. Trimming took 2 bases from V and 7 from J, leaving 12 bases between them. The CDR3 is CASSYGSGRNSPLHF. CDR3 nucleotide sequence: TGTGCCAGCAGTTACGGGAGCGGGAGAAATTCACCCCTCCACTTT.

The chain uses TRBV28 and TRBJ1-6; 7 bases line up with TRBD1. Germline V lookup: CDR1 MDHEN, CDR2 SYDVKM. V was pared by 3 bases and J by 6 bases, with 5 bases of the junction left unmatched. This CDR3 has 15 residues. The CDR3 reads CASSLPGTANSPLHF. In DNA, the CDR3 is TGTGCCAGCAGTTTGCCCGGGACAGCTAATTCACCCCTCCACTTT.

DNA of the CDR3: TGTGCCCTAAGACGAGTCGGGGGAAGGGAGACCCAGTACTTC. Encoded protein: CALRRVGGRETQYF. The chain is built from TRBV6-5 and TRBJ2-5; TRBD2 is a possible D gene (6 bases). This CDR3 region has 14 residues. Between the trimmed V and J ends, which lost 11 bases and 5 bases, there was a span of 21 bases. Per germline, CDR1 MNHEY and CDR2 SVGAGI.

CDR3 region: CASSLGLLADTQYF. CDR3 coding DNA: TGTGCCAGCAGCCTGGGACTTCTGGCAGATACGCAGTATTTT. The chain is built from TRBV11-2 and TRBJ2-3; D is possibly TRBD2 (6 bases). V gave up 5 bases and J gave up 4 bases, with 13 bases separating them. This CDR3 is 14 amino acids long. CDR1 and CDR2 (germline): SGHAT, FQNNGV.

V and J are TRBV21-1 and TRBJ1-4; the table gives TRBD1 as D, unverified against the DNA. TRBV21-1 is described as a pseudogene. CDR3 length: 19 amino acids. CDR3 loop: CASSKGDRGTGGEREKLFF. As DNA, the CDR3 is TGTGCCAGCAGCAAAGGGGACAGGGGGACAGGGGGCGAGAGGGAAAAACTGTTTTTT.

This clone appeared once. The V call is TRBV5-1, the J call TRBJ2-7, with D possibly matching TRBD1 (6 bases). The CDR3 sequence is 15 residues long. Looked up from germline, CDR1 is SGHRS and CDR2 is YFSETQ. Deletions cut 0 bases from V and 3 bases from J, with 13 bases between. The CDR3 is CASSLEITGIYEQYF. CDR3 in DNA: TGCGCCAGCAGCTTGGAGATCACAGGGATCTACGAGCAGTACTTC.

The chain couples TRBV28 to TRBJ1-5, with D possibly being TRBD1 (5 bases). CDR3 size: 15 residues. Germline CDR1 is MDHEN and CDR2 is SYDVKM. Trimming pared 5 bases from V and 9 bases from J, leaving 20 bases between. CDR3 sequence (DNA): TGTGCCAGCAGTGCGACAGTTTCCCTGGGTTCGCCCCAGCATTTT. This translates into CASSATVSLGSPQHF.

The V call is TRBV12-5, the J call TRBJ2-7; D is unclear. The V gene's germline CDR1 is LGHNT and CDR2 FRNRAP. Between the trimmed V and J ends, which lost 6 bases and 0 bases, there was a span of 6 bases. This CDR3 is 12 amino acids long. Here the CDR3 DNA reads TGTGCTAGTGGGACGAGCTCCTACGAGCAGTACTTC. This translates into CASGTSSYEQYF.

This sequence joins TRBV4-3 and TRBJ2-1, with D possibly TRBD2 on 7 matching bases. Trimming left V 0 bases short and J 2 bases short, with 11 bases between. Germline-derived CDR1 and CDR2 are LGHNA and YSLEER. CDR3 length: 16 amino acids. The CDR3 spells CASSQDGGGPYNEQFF. The CDR3 DNA sequence: TGCGCCAGCAGCCAAGATGGCGGGGGCCCCTACAATGAGCAGTTCTTC.

The sample holds a few counts of this clone. DNA for the CDR3: TGCGCCAGCAGCTTGGATGGAGGGAGCTACACCTTC. This encodes CASSLDGGSYTF. The rearrangement links TRBV5-1 to TRBJ1-2; no clear D gene. V gave up 0 bases and J gave up 9 bases, with 9 bases separating them. The germline V gene encodes CDR1 SGHRS and CDR2 YFSETQ. CDR3 length equals 12 residues.

The V call is TRBV6-2 or TRBV6-3, the J call TRBJ1-1; the D is unclear. This CDR3 contains 13 residues. The V end was cut by 0 bases, the J end by 5 bases, with 7 bases between. Germline V lookup: CDR1 MNHEY, CDR2 SVGEGT. CDR3 region: CASSYSPRTEAFF. The CDR3 nucleotides are TGTGCCAGCAGTTACTCTCCGCGGACTGAAGCTTTCTTT.

The chain carries TRBV28 and TRBJ1-4; D is undetermined. The CDR3 covers 15 residues. Between the trimmed V and J ends, which lost 3 bases and 2 bases, there was a span of 10 bases. Germline CDR1 and CDR2: MDHEN and SYDVKM. CDR3 sequence reads: CASSFSGVTNEKLFF. CDR3 bases: TGTGCCAGCAGTTTTAGTGGGGTCACTAATGAAAAACTGTTTTTT.

This clone was recorded once. V usage is TRBV7-7 and J usage is TRBJ2-2, with 11 bases lining up with TRBD2. There are 16 residues in the CDR3. V lost 5 bases and J lost 5; bases outside the gene matches: 7. The germline V gene has CDR1 SSHAT and CDR2 FNYEAQ (reference sequence). The CDR3: CASSQPTSGGTGELFF. CDR3 sequence (DNA): TGTGCCAGCAGCCAGCCTACTAGCGGGGGTACCGGGGAGCTGTTTTTT.

The chain combines TRBV28 with TRBJ1-1; tentative D call: TRBD1 (5 bases). Germline lookup yields CDR1 MDHEN and CDR2 SYDVKM. The CDR3 has 12 amino acids. The V and J ends lost 5 bases and 13 bases respectively, with 17 bases between them. CDR3 amino acids: CASSIPGIRNFF. CDR3 sequence (DNA): TGTGCCAGCAGTATCCCAGGGATTAGGAATTTCTTT.

The rearrangement joins TRBV6-2 or TRBV6-3 to TRBJ2-3, with TRBD2 matching over 10 bases. The V gene's germline CDR1 is MNHEY and CDR2 SVGEGT. With 2 bases clipped from V and 4 bases from J, the junction kept 12 bases outside the gene matches. The CDR3 contains 18 residues. Here the CDR3 DNA reads TGTGCCAGCAGTTACCCCAGCGGGGGGGCCATCTTCGCAGATACGCAGTATTTT. Protein sequence: CASSYPSGGAIFADTQYF.

The CDR3: CASSAEQGPTEAFF. DNA for the CDR3: TGTGCCAGCAGCGCTGAGCAGGGTCCGACTGAAGCTTTCTTT. The chain carries TRBV7-2 and TRBJ1-1, with D perhaps TRBD1 (5 bases). V dropped 5 bases and J dropped 5 bases, with 15 bases sitting between them. The CDR3 has 14 residues. Per germline, CDR1 SGHTA and CDR2 FQGNSA.

This clone came up a few times. The chain couples TRBV6-6 to TRBJ1-1; maybe TRBD1 (5 bases). The CDR3 length is 14 residues. The ends were cut back, 6 bases at V and 4 bases at J, with 15 bases in the middle. From germline, CDR1 is MNHNY and CDR2 SVGAGI (reference sequence). CDR3 loop: CASSASWGPTEAFF. The CDR3 coding sequence is TGTGCCAGCAGCGCCTCTTGGGGCCCCACTGAAGCTTTCTTT.